The rows below give T cell receptor beta chains drawn from one sample of a study of radiotherapy plus CTLA-4 blockade in lung cancer. Only in-frame clones appear in the TCRdb table, and some are missing; sequencing was by immunoSEQ multiplex PCR. Counted here are around 110,000 clones, more than 80% occurring once; the ten biggest clones make up approximately 6.6%. The source material was peripheral blood, sampled from a patient treated with radiotherapy plus ipilimumab. The receptors come from a human donor with non-small cell lung cancer that progressed on radiotherapy plus ipilimumab. Both conserved end residues are part of each CDR3. The D gene is left open where the match is weak. Expanded clones are given a class, and other clones once, few, many or no size at all.

clone size | D gene | J gene | V gene | CDR3 protein | CDR3 DNA
NA | TRBD1 | TRBJ1-2 | TRBV19 | CASSPRQGLGYGYTF | TGTGCCAGTAGTCCTAGACAGGGGTTGGGCTATGGCTACACCTTC
NA | NA | TRBJ1-2 | TRBV5-6 | CASSLVTDYGYTF | TGTGCCAGCAGCTTGGTGACAGACTATGGCTACACCTTC
NA | NA | TRBJ1-1 | TRBV11-2 | CASSLNDSPNTEAFF | TGTGCCAGCAGCTTGAACGACAGCCCGAACACTGAAGCTTTCTTT
few | NA | TRBJ1-2 | TRBV10-3 | CAISSSGGLGYGYTF | TGTGCCATCAGTTCCAGTGGGGGGCTGGGCTATGGCTACACCTTC
NA | TRBD1 | TRBJ2-4 | TRBV7-2 | CASSRTGGNIQYF | TGTGCCAGCAGCCGGACAGGTGGAAACATTCAGTACTTC
NA | TRBD1 | TRBJ1-2 | TRBV29-1 | CSVHSGGLGGYTF | TGCAGCGTGCACTCAGGGGGGCTGGGTGGCTACACCTTC
NA | NA | TRBJ2-6 | TRBV5-1 | CASSLAGLGGANVLTF | TGCGCCAGCAGCTTGGCAGGGCTAGGTGGGGCCAACGTCCTGACTTTC
NA | TRBD1 | TRBJ1-5 | TRBV2 | CASSYPGQRPLSNQPQHF | TGTGCCAGCAGTTACCCGGGACAGAGGCCCCTTAGCAATCAGCCCCAGCATTTT
once | TRBD1 | TRBJ1-2 | TRBV5-1 | CASSTILRGLNYGYTF | TGCGCCAGCAGCACCATACTCAGGGGGCTGAACTATGGCTACACCTTC
NA | NA | TRBJ1-1 | TRBV10-3 | CAISQQGEAFF | TGTGCCATCAGCCAACAGGGTGAAGCTTTCTTT
few | NA | TRBJ2-5 | TRBV7-7 | CASSSGGESAPHGTQYF | TGTGCTAGCAGCTCGGGGGGCGAAAGTGCCCCCCACGGGACCCAGTACTTC
NA | NA | TRBJ1-2 | TRBV6-5 | CASSYSLHYGYTF | TGTGCCAGCAGTTACTCCTTACACTATGGCTACACCTTC
few | TRBD1 | TRBJ1-5 | TRBV19 | CASSMVGDRGRQPQHF | TGTGCCAGTAGTATGGTTGGGGACAGGGGCAGGCAGCCCCAGCATTTT
NA | NA | TRBJ2-1 | TRBV5-1 | CASSRGIRPTSSYNEQFF | TGCGCCAGCAGCAGGGGAATTCGGCCTACGAGCTCCTACAATGAGCAGTTCTTC
NA | NA | TRBJ2-5 | TRBV7-7 | CASSLAREETQYF | TGTGCTAGCAGCTTAGCGCGCGAAGAGACCCAGTACTTC
once | TRBD2 | TRBJ2-3 | TRBV7-3 | CASSPAGGGTDTQYF | TGTGCCAGCAGCCCCGCGGGGGGCGGGACAGATACGCAGTATTTT
NA | NA | TRBJ1-1 | TRBV19 | CASSILLGPDTEAFF | TGTGCCAGTAGTATCCTATTGGGGCCTGACACTGAAGCTTTCTTT
NA | TRBD1 | TRBJ2-7 | TRBV15 | CATSRDPQGIDEQYF | TGTGCCACCAGCAGAGATCCACAGGGGATCGACGAGCAGTACTTC
once | TRBD2 | TRBJ2-1 | TRBV11-3 | CASSLWREGGEQFF | TGTGCCAGCAGCTTATGGCGGGAGGGCGGTGAGCAGTTCTTC
once | TRBD1 | TRBJ2-2 | TRBV28 | CASSLWDRGTGELFF | TGTGCCAGCAGCTTATGGGACAGGGGAACCGGGGAGCTGTTTTTT
NA | TRBD2 | TRBJ2-5 | TRBV10-3 | CAISRGLAGGLRETQYF | TGTGCCATCAGTAGGGGACTAGCGGGAGGGCTGAGGGAGACCCAGTACTTC
NA | NA | TRBJ2-1 | TRBV19 | CASSILGNEQFF | TGTGCCAGTAGTATCTTGGGTAATGAGCAGTTCTTC
NA | NA | TRBJ1-1 | TRBV10-3 | CAISEDRNTEAFF | TGTGCCATCAGTGAAGACAGGAACACTGAAGCTTTCTTT
NA | NA | TRBJ1-1 | TRBV11-2 | CASSPTARPMNTEAFF | TGTGCCAGCAGCCCTACGGCAAGACCTATGAACACTGAAGCTTTCTTT
NA | NA | TRBJ2-7 | TRBV2 | CASIDPGVASEEPHEQYF | TGTGCCAGCATCGACCCCGGAGTGGCTAGCGAGGAGCCCCACGAGCAGTACTTC
NA | NA | TRBJ2-2 | TRBV2 | CASRPGTAAGELFF | TGTGCCAGCAGACCCGGGACTGCGGCCGGGGAGCTGTTTTTT
NA | TRBD2 | TRBJ2-1 | TRBV29-1 | CSARYRLAGQNEQFF | TGCAGCGCTAGATACCGACTAGCGGGACAGAATGAGCAGTTCTTC
once | NA | TRBJ1-1 | TRBV30 | CAWNTGGDTEAFF | TGTGCCTGGAACACAGGTGGGGACACTGAAGCTTTCTTT
NA | NA | TRBJ2-3 | TRBV7-8 | CASSLVRGADTQYF | TGTGCCAGCAGCTTAGTTAGGGGGGCAGATACGCAGTATTTT
NA | NA | TRBJ2-7 | TRBV19 | CASSITGDEQYF | TGTGCCAGTAGTATAACGGGGGACGAGCAGTACTTC
few | TRBD2 | TRBJ2-1 | TRBV4-2 | CASSESEVTSGRVEQFF | TGTGCCAGCAGCGAAAGCGAGGTGACTAGCGGGAGGGTTGAGCAGTTCTTC
few | NA | TRBJ2-5 | TRBV5-1 | CASSLEEETQYF | TGCGCCAGCAGCTTGGAGGAAGAGACCCAGTACTTC
NA | NA | TRBJ2-7 | TRBV15 | CATSRDLGVEQYF | TGTGCCACCAGCAGAGATTTGGGGGTCGAGCAGTACTTC
NA | TRBD2 | TRBJ2-2 | TRBV7-3 | CASSLLTGLAGERSGELFF | TGTGCCAGCAGCTTACTTACAGGACTAGCGGGAGAGCGGAGCGGGGAGCTGTTTTTT
NA | NA | TRBJ1-2 | TRBV15 | CATSRGGAYGYTF | TGTGCCACCAGCAGAGGAGGGGCCTATGGCTACACCTTC
NA | NA | TRBJ1-1 | TRBV20-1 | CSAKRAEAFF | TGCAGTGCCAAGCGGGCTGAAGCTTTCTTT
NA | NA | TRBJ2-2 | TRBV4-1 | CASSQDRETGFFGELFF | TGCGCCAGCAGCCAAGATCGGGAGACAGGGTTTTTTGGGGAGCTGTTTTTT
NA | NA | TRBJ2-7 | TRBV21-1 | CASSTLPLSYEQYF | TGTGCCAGCAGCACACTCCCCTTGTCCTACGAGCAGTACTTC
NA | NA | TRBJ1-3 | TRBV6-5 | CASSSSFGAGNTIYF | TGTGCCAGCAGTTCCTCGTTCGGGGCTGGAAACACCATATATTTT
NA | TRBD1 | TRBJ2-5 | TRBV18 | CASSLDRGGQETQYF | TGTGCCAGCTCACTGGACAGGGGTGGCCAAGAGACCCAGTACTTC
once | NA | TRBJ2-5 | TRBV5-5 | CASSLETQYF | TGTGCCAGCAGCCTGGAGACCCAGTACTTC
few | TRBD2 | TRBJ2-1 | TRBV5-4 | CASSSGTNNEQFF | TGTGCCAGCAGCTCCGGGACTAACAATGAGCAGTTCTTC
NA | TRBD2 | TRBJ2-1 | TRBV10-1 | CASSASGRAEQFF | TGCGCCAGCAGCGCTAGCGGGAGGGCCGAGCAGTTCTTC
once | NA | TRBJ2-7 | TRBV5-6 | CASSVGDIFYEQYF | TGTGCCAGCAGCGTGGGGGACATATTCTACGAGCAGTACTTC
NA | NA | TRBJ1-5 | TRBV27 | CASSLRLTDGNQPQHF | TGTGCCAGCAGTTTACGACTAACCGACGGCAATCAGCCCCAGCATTTT
NA | NA | TRBJ2-1 | TRBV23-1 | CASSPPCPRGETMTISSYNEQFF | TGCGCCAGCAGTCCCCCCTGCCCCCGCGGGGAAACCATGACGATAAGCTCCTACAATGAGCAGTTCTTC
NA | TRBD2 | TRBJ2-3 | TRBV7-2 | CASSLRGSGRGDTDTQYF | TGTGCCAGCAGCTTAAGAGGTAGCGGGAGAGGGGACACAGATACGCAGTATTTT
NA | NA | TRBJ1-2 | TRBV18 | CASSPRWGADGYTF | TGTGCCAGCTCACCCCGGTGGGGGGCGGATGGCTACACCTTC
NA | TRBD2 | TRBJ2-1 | TRBV6-4 | CASSPGGREYNEQFF | TGTGCCAGCAGCCCCGGAGGGAGGGAGTACAATGAGCAGTTCTTC